These 20 T cell receptor beta chains came from one sample sequenced in a study of CD8 T cells in Susac syndrome. With random hexamers, reverse transcription was performed on roughly 0.5 to 1 ug of RNA. MiXCR was run by TCRdb on the immunoSEQ multiplex PCR reads, yielding one entry per CDR3 protein. The sample has 160,000 or so distinct CDR3 sequences; roughly 96% are singletons. The sequenced material came from CD8+ T cells from PBMCs. All receptors come from a human donor with multiple sclerosis.

This chain connects TRBV7-8 to TRBJ2-3; TRBD2 matches at 9 bases. This CDR3 region has 18 residues. The germline V gene encodes CDR1 SGHVS and CDR2 FQNEAQ. V was clipped by 1 base and J by 0 bases; unmatched bases: 8. CDR3 region: CASSLGGPGLASTDTQYF. As DNA, the CDR3 is TGTGCCAGCAGCTTAGGGGGACCGGGACTAGCCAGCACAGATACGCAGTATTTT.

The chain carries TRBV14 and TRBJ2-3; D remains ambiguous. This CDR3 comprises 15 residues. CDR1 SGHDN and CDR2 FVKESK come from the germline V gene. V was cut by 0 bases and J by 6 bases, with 13 bases left in between. The CDR3 DNA reads as TGTGCCAGCAGCCAAGATTTGGCTGCCGTGGATACGCAGTATTTT. Translation gives CASSQDLAAVDTQYF.

The rearrangement joins TRBV27 to TRBJ2-3; no firm D call. Germline values: CDR1 MNHEY, CDR2 SMNVEV (reference sequence). V lost 2 bases to trimming and J lost 1 base, with 4 bases between them. This CDR3 contains 13 residues. This CDR3 is CASSLLGTDTQYF. CDR3 DNA: TGTGCCAGCAGTTTACTAGGCACAGATACGCAGTATTTT.

This chain uses TRBV15 with TRBJ1-6; TRBD1 matches 8 bases. The trim removed 5 bases at V and 8 bases at J, leaving 5 bases unmatched. Germline lookup yields CDR1 LNHNV and CDR2 YYDKDF (reference sequence). The CDR3 is made up of 14 amino acids. The CDR3 region has the DNA TGTGCCACCAGCGGACAGGGAGGGTATTCACCCCTCCACTTT. It is translated as CATSGQGGYSPLHF.

V usage is TRBV27 and J usage is TRBJ1-1, with 9 positions matching TRBD1. Losses at the gene ends were 5 bases for V and 4 bases for J; bases not matched to a gene: 5. This CDR3 is 14 amino acids long. In germline, CDR1 is MNHEY, CDR2 SMNVEV (reference sequence). Here the CDR3 reads CASSKGTGFTEAFF. The DNA of the CDR3 is TGTGCCAGCAGTAAGGGGACAGGGTTCACTGAAGCTTTCTTT.

The chain is built from TRBV4-2 and TRBJ1-1; D is ambiguous. Germline V gene sequence: CDR1 LGHNA, CDR2 YNFKEQ. V dropped 0 bases and J dropped 5 bases, with 13 bases sitting between them. The CDR3 loop spans 15 amino acids. This CDR3 is CASSQETAERTEAFF. CDR3 nucleotide sequence: TGTGCCAGCAGCCAAGAGACGGCAGAGAGAACTGAAGCTTTCTTT.

The V and J genes are TRBV3-1 and TRBJ1-1, with D maybe TRBD1 (5 bases). Germline V lookup: CDR1 LGHDT, CDR2 YNNKEL (reference sequence). The CDR3 covers 17 residues. V was shortened by 2 bases and J by 0 bases, with 16 bases between the two germline ends. CDR3 protein: CASSQWVGLGLNTEAFF. The CDR3 DNA reads as TGTGCCAGCAGCCAATGGGTGGGGCTCGGGCTGAACACTGAAGCTTTCTTT.

This chain links TRBV3-1 with TRBJ2-7; no firm D call. V was clipped by 1 base and J by 0 bases, with 13 bases between them. The CDR3 runs 16 residues. Germline CDR1 LGHDT, CDR2 YNNKEL (reference sequence). The CDR3 loop is CASSQGRTPSSYEQYV. DNA for the CDR3: TGTGCCAGCAGCCAAGGAAGAACCCCCAGCTCCTACGAGCAGTACGTC.

The rearrangement joins TRBV4-2 to TRBJ2-7; the D gene is possibly TRBD1 (5 bases). CDR1 and CDR2 from the germline V gene are LGHNA and YNFKEQ. V lost 1 base to trimming and J lost 1 base, with 11 bases between them. This CDR3 region has 15 residues. DNA of the CDR3: TGTGCCAGCAGCCAAGGGATTCAGGGATCCTACGAGCAGTACGTC. It codes for CASSQGIQGSYEQYV.

The rearrangement links TRBV4-2 to TRBJ2-3, with 11 bases lining up with TRBD2. The CDR3 consists of 18 residues. V lost 0 bases, J lost 5 bases, and 10 bases stayed unmatched. Looked up from germline, CDR1 is LGHNA and CDR2 is YNFKEQ. The CDR3 sequence: CASSQELAGAYRGDTQYF. The CDR3, as DNA: TGTGCCAGCAGCCAAGAACTAGCGGGGGCCTACAGGGGAGATACGCAGTATTTT.

V usage is TRBV23-1 and J usage is TRBJ2-1, with a tentative D call TRBD1 (6 bases). TRBV23-1 is an open reading frame whose function is uncertain. Trimming removed 7 bases at V and 8 bases at J, with 18 bases between. The length of the CDR3 is 14 residues. The DNA for the CDR3 is TGCGCCAGCATCACACCCTACAGGGTCGATGAGCAGTTCTTC. Its translation: CASITPYRVDEQFF.

This chain connects TRBV12-3 or TRBV12-4 to TRBJ1-2; TRBD1 agrees at 7 bases. With 2 bases clipped from V and 7 bases from J, the junction kept 7 bases outside the gene matches. The length of the CDR3 is 14 residues. In nucleotides, the CDR3 is TGTGCCAGCAGTTTAAGCCTGGCAGGGGGTGGCTACACCTTC. It specifies CASSLSLAGGGYTF.

The chain uses TRBV6-1 and TRBJ2-1; D is ambiguous. The CDR3 runs to 12 residues. The germline V and J ends were trimmed by 6 bases and 6 bases, with 9 bases remaining between them. Germline V gives CDR1 MNHNS, CDR2 SASEGT. In DNA, the CDR3 is TGTGCCAGCAGCCAACCTGGCAATGAGCAGTTCTTC. As protein: CASSQPGNEQFF.

This sequence joins TRBV29-1 and TRBJ1-1; 7 bases are a match to TRBD1. V was clipped by 6 bases and J by 4 bases; unmatched bases: 8. CDR3 length: 13 amino acids. CDR1 is SQVTM and CDR2 is ANQGSEA in the germline V gene. The CDR3 sequence: CSVFRGDFTEAFF. CDR3 nucleotide sequence: TGCAGCGTATTCAGGGGGGATTTCACTGAAGCTTTCTTT.

The V and J genes are TRBV20-1 and TRBJ2-1, with 14 bases lining up with TRBD2. The germline CDR1 and CDR2 sequences are DFQATT and SNEGSKA (reference sequence). Trimming took 6 bases from V and 6 from J; bases not matched to a gene: 7. There are 15 residues in the CDR3. The CDR3 sequence is CSAPTSGGARNEQFF. The CDR3 DNA sequence: TGCAGTGCCCCGACTAGCGGGGGGGCCCGCAATGAGCAGTTCTTC.

The CDR3 bases are TGCGCCAGCAGCCAAGAAGGGGGAGCTAGCGGTAATACGCAGTATTTT. It is translated as CASSQEGGASGNTQYF. This rearrangement joins TRBV4-1 to TRBJ2-3; D may be TRBD2 (7 bases). Germline V gives CDR1 MGHRA, CDR2 YSYEKL. This CDR3 has 16 amino acids. V was shortened by 0 bases and J by 7 bases, with 17 bases between the two germline ends.

DNA for the CDR3: TGCAGCGTTGTCTGGATTGACACCGGGGAGCTGTTTTTT. Translating it yields CSVVWIDTGELFF. The rearrangement joins TRBV29-1 to TRBJ2-2; D ambiguous. Per germline, CDR1 SQVTM and CDR2 ANQGSEA. The V end lost 4 bases, the J end lost 3 bases, and 9 bases lay between the germline ends. The CDR3 has 13 residues.

V is TRBV7-9 and J is TRBJ2-5; D is possibly TRBD2 (6 bases). CDR3 length: 15 amino acids. The V end lost 2 bases, the J end lost 3 bases, and 13 bases lay between the germline ends. Germline V gene lookup returns CDR1 SEHNR and CDR2 FQNEAQ (reference sequence). The CDR3 nucleotides are TGTGCCAGCAGCTTACCAGCGGGCGAGAAAGAGACCCAGTACTTC. It yields the protein CASSLPAGEKETQYF.

DNA for the CDR3: TGTGCCAGCAGTTTTGGCCGGGGGCAAACTGAAGCTTTCTTT. Its translation: CASSFGRGQTEAFF. This chain links TRBV27 with TRBJ1-1; a possible D gene is TRBD1 (6 bases). Looked up from germline, CDR1 is MNHEY and CDR2 is SMNVEV (reference sequence). V lost 3 bases, J lost 5 bases, and 13 bases lay in between. The CDR3 runs to 14 residues.

The chain employs TRBV13 and TRBJ2-1; 9 bases line up with TRBD1. The CDR3 covers 14 residues. Looked up from germline, CDR1 is PRHDT and CDR2 is FYEKMQ (reference sequence). V dropped 5 bases and J dropped 5; count of bases not matched to a gene: 4. CDR3 nucleotide sequence: TGTGCCAGCAGCCGGGACAGGGAGGACAATGAGCAGTTCTTC. This gives the protein CASSRDREDNEQFF.